What follows are 19 T cell receptor beta chains derived from one specimen sequenced in a study of blood T cell repertoires in COVID-19. Profiled with immunoSEQ multiplex PCR; TCRdb holds only in-frame clones, not every one. The sample lists 120,000 or so clones; around nine tenths were seen once. Sequencing was carried out using peripheral blood. The receptors derive from a human donor in a cohort sampled during active COVID-19.

The V gene is TRBV11-2, the J gene TRBJ1-1; 7 bases are a match to TRBD1. With V trimmed by 1 base and J by 0 bases, 5 bases remained unmatched. The CDR3 totals 16 residues. Germline-derived CDR1 and CDR2 are SGHAT and FQNNGV. The CDR3 DNA reads TGTGCCAGCAGCTTAGGGAGGGGGCTAGTGAACACTGAAGCTTTCTTT. This sequence encodes CASSLGRGLVNTEAFF.

This chain connects TRBV5-1 to TRBJ2-1, with D perhaps TRBD2 (6 bases). There are 15 residues in the CDR3. CDR1 is SGHRS, CDR2 YFSETQ, per germline. Trimming left V 4 bases short and J 5 bases short, with 16 bases between. CDR3 nucleotides: TGCGCCAGCAGCCTGGCTCTCGGGACTGACAATGAGCAGTTCTTC. Its protein is CASSLALGTDNEQFF.

The rearrangement links TRBV28 to TRBJ2-7; D unclear. Trimming removed 7 bases at V and 4 bases at J, with 11 bases between. The germline V gene has CDR1 MDHEN and CDR2 SYDVKM. CDR3 size: 12 residues. In DNA form, the CDR3 reads TGTGCCAGCACCCGAGCAGGTTACGAGCAGTACTTC. Translation: CASTRAGYEQYF.

V usage is TRBV6-5 and J usage is TRBJ2-1; 8 bases are a match to TRBD2. This CDR3 has 15 residues. V shed 6 bases, J shed 3 bases, and the junction held 7 bases outside the gene matches. Germline V CDR1 and CDR2: MNHEY, SVGAGI. The CDR3 DNA reads TGTGCCAGCAGCCAAGCGGGAGCTTACTACAATGAGCAGTTCTTC. As protein: CASSQAGAYYNEQFF.

The rearrangement links TRBV3-1 (or the pseudogene TRBV3-2) to TRBJ2-3; a weak D match, TRBD1 (6 bases). Germline V gene sequence: CDR1 LGHDT, CDR2 YNNKEL (reference sequence). The CDR3 runs to 15 residues. Trimming stripped 4 bases from V and 2 bases from J, with 13 bases between. In nucleotides, the CDR3 is TGTGCCAGCAGCCCTAGGGACACCTCCACAGATACGCAGTATTTT. Encoded protein: CASSPRDTSTDTQYF.

The chain has TRBV18 and TRBJ1-1, with D possibly matching TRBD1 (6 bases). This CDR3 is built from 14 residues. The V end was cut by 6 bases, the J end by 5 bases, with 16 bases between. Germline assignment: CDR1 KGHSH and CDR2 LQKENI. As DNA, the CDR3 is TGTGCCAGCTCCCCCGACCGGGACACAACTGAAGCTTTCTTT. Its protein is CASSPDRDTTEAFF.

V usage is TRBV7-8 and J usage is TRBJ1-2, with 7 bases that match TRBD1. Trimming cost V 5 bases and J 8 bases; bases outside gene matches: 11. The CDR3 length is 14 residues. The germline gives CDR1 SGHVS, CDR2 FQNEAQ. CDR3 residues: CASSQGNRGSGYTF. The CDR3, as DNA: TGTGCCAGCAGCCAAGGGAACAGGGGCTCCGGCTACACCTTC.

This clone has a handful of counts. The chain carries TRBV11-2 and TRBJ2-1; 13 bases map to TRBD2. Germline CDR1 and CDR2: SGHAT and FQNNGV. The CDR3 extends over 18 amino acids. Unmatched junction bases numbered 7, after V lost 1 base and J lost 4 bases. Written as DNA, the CDR3 is TGTGCCAGCAGCTTAGCCCCTATACTAGCGGGGGGGTACAATGAGCAGTTCTTC. As protein: CASSLAPILAGGYNEQFF. Based on the CDR3 plus reference TRBV11-2 and TRBJ2-1, the full variable domain is EAGVAQSPRYKIIEKRQSVAFWCNPISGHATLYWYQQILGQGPKLLIQFQNNGVVDDSQLPKDRFSAERLKGVDSTLKIQPAKLEDSAVYLCASSLAPILAGGYNEQFFGPGTRLTVL.

The rearrangement links TRBV9 to TRBJ1-3; D is perhaps TRBD1 (6 bases). CDR3 size: 15 residues. The V gene's germline CDR1 is SGDLS and CDR2 YYNGEE. Trimming cost V 9 bases and J 0 bases, with 16 bases left between them. The CDR3 loop is CATNRDTCSGNTIYF. As DNA, the CDR3 is TGTGCCACCAACCGGGACACTTGCTCTGGAAACACCATATATTTT.

The rearrangement uses TRBV5-1 and TRBJ2-1; 7 positions agree with TRBD1. Germline CDR1 is SGHRS and CDR2 is YFSETQ. The length of the CDR3 is 15 residues. After removal of 2 bases from V and 8 bases from J, the junction contained 10 bases not matched to a gene. The CDR3 sequence: CASSLQGWTLHEQFF. The CDR3 region has the DNA TGCGCCAGCAGCTTACAGGGGTGGACCTTACATGAGCAGTTCTTC.

The V gene is TRBV5-1, the J gene TRBJ1-2; TRBD1 aligns across 8 bases. This CDR3 is 14 amino acids long. Germline CDR1 reads SGHRS; CDR2 reads YFSETQ. The trim removed 4 bases at V and 4 bases at J, leaving 6 bases unmatched. The CDR3 region is CASSESQGAYGYTF. The CDR3 DNA reads TGCGCCAGCAGCGAGTCGCAGGGGGCCTATGGCTACACCTTC.

Regarding this clone: At the DNA level, this CDR3 is encoded by other sequences in the same sample as well. The rearrangement uses TRBV10-3 and TRBJ2-5; weak D call: TRBD1 (6 bases). Between the trimmed V and J ends, which lost 6 bases and 2 bases, there was a span of 7 bases. The germline V gene has CDR1 ENHRY and CDR2 SYGVKD. CDR3 length: 12 amino acids. The CDR3, as DNA: TGTGCCATCAGCGGACAGCAAGAGACCCAGTACTTC. As protein: CAISGQQETQYF.

The chain joins TRBV5-1 to TRBJ2-5, with TRBD2 matching over 9 bases. Trimming removed 2 bases from V and 5 bases from J; junction bases left unmatched: 16. The V gene's germline CDR1 is SGHRS and CDR2 YFSETQ. This CDR3 has 18 residues. Here the CDR3 reads CASSFNTGGGASEETQYF. The CDR3 DNA follows: TGCGCCAGCAGCTTTAATACTGGCGGGGGGGCTTCGGAGGAGACCCAGTACTTC. Full variable domain (rest looked up from reference TRBV5-1 and TRBJ2-5): KAGVTQTPRYLIKTRGQQVTLSCSPISGHRSVSWYQQTPGQGLQFLFEYFSETQRNKGNFPGRFSGRQFSNSRSEMNVSTLELGDSALYLCASSFNTGGGASEETQYFGPGTRLLVL.

The chain employs TRBV21-1 and TRBJ2-1; the D call TRBD2 from the table was never checked on the DNA. TRBV21-1 counts as a pseudogene. This CDR3 contains 19 residues. This CDR3 reads CASSNTPRASGGDPNEQFF. The CDR3 region has the DNA TGTGCCAGCAGCAATACCCCCCGGGCTAGCGGGGGGGACCCAAATGAGCAGTTCTTC.

This chain uses TRBV5-1 with TRBJ2-1; TRBD2 matches at 10 bases. V lost 0 bases, J lost 6 bases, and 3 bases stayed unmatched. Germline V gene sequence: CDR1 SGHRS, CDR2 YFSETQ. The CDR3 consists of 15 residues. The CDR3 loop is CASSLGPSGSNEQFF. DNA of the CDR3: TGCGCCAGCAGCTTGGGGCCTAGCGGGAGCAATGAGCAGTTCTTC. Drawing the rest from reference TRBV5-1 and TRBJ2-1, the complete variable domain is KAGVTQTPRYLIKTRGQQVTLSCSPISGHRSVSWYQQTPGQGLQFLFEYFSETQRNKGNFPGRFSGRQFSNSRSEMNVSTLELGDSALYLCASSLGPSGSNEQFFGPGTRLTVL.

The chain links TRBV28 to TRBJ2-5; D gene unclear. The V end was cut by 6 bases, the J end by 4 bases, with 9 bases between. The V gene's germline CDR1 is MDHEN and CDR2 SYDVKM. CDR3 size: 12 residues. This chain's CDR3 is CASRSGGETQYF. The DNA of the CDR3 is TGTGCCAGCAGGTCAGGTGGAGAGACCCAGTACTTC. The full variable domain, with the rest looked up from reference TRBV28 and TRBJ2-5, is DVKVTQSSRYLVKRTGEKVFLECVQDMDHENMFWYRQDPGLGLRLIYFSYDVKMKEKGDIPEGYSVSREKKERFSLILESASTNQTSMYLCASRSGGETQYFGPGTRLLVL.

J is TRBJ1-1 and V is TRBV5-1; TRBD1 agrees at 7 bases. The CDR3 has 18 amino acids. From germline, CDR1 is SGHRS and CDR2 YFSETQ. V shed 2 bases, J shed 1 base, and the junction held 14 bases outside the gene matches. CDR3 sequence reads: CASSLLSTNQGGNTEAFF. The DNA for the CDR3 is TGCGCCAGCAGCTTATTATCCACCAATCAGGGGGGGAACACTGAAGCTTTCTTT. The whole variable domain, remainder taken from reference TRBV5-1 and TRBJ1-1, is KAGVTQTPRYLIKTRGQQVTLSCSPISGHRSVSWYQQTPGQGLQFLFEYFSETQRNKGNFPGRFSGRQFSNSRSEMNVSTLELGDSALYLCASSLLSTNQGGNTEAFFGQGTRLTVV.

This clone was found a few times. V usage is TRBV4-1 and J usage is TRBJ2-7; TRBD1 matches 8 bases. Germline trimming cut 0 bases from V and 0 bases from J; bases unmatched to any gene: 4. The CDR3 has 16 residues. CDR1 is MGHRA, CDR2 YSYEKL, per germline. CDR3 amino acids: CASSQDRGPLSYEQYF. CDR3 DNA sequence: TGCGCCAGCAGCCAAGACAGGGGGCCCCTCTCCTACGAGCAGTACTTC.

V gene TRBV5-4 combines with J gene TRBJ2-7; 7 bases are a match to TRBD2. Germline V lookup: CDR1 SGHNT, CDR2 YYREEE (reference sequence). Losses at the gene ends were 3 bases for V and 7 bases for J; bases not matched to a gene: 10. The CDR3 spans 14 residues. In DNA form, the CDR3 reads TGTGCCAGCAGCTATGCGGGGGAGCGGAGGGAGCAGTACTTC. This sequence encodes CASSYAGERREQYF.